This entry lists 5 T cell receptor beta chains sequenced from one sample in a study of quantifying T cell responses using KT2 cells. Study-wide background: cDNA was made from DNase-treated RNA using alpha and beta constant primers.

A single-stranded UMI oligo with SP2 sequence was ligated to cDNA 3' ends. An equimolar mix of RC1.1 and RC1.2 primed the beta chain across TRBC1 and TRBC2. Each CDR3 protein gets one entry after TCRdb re-called the UMI-ligation and nested PCR reads with MiXCR. The repertoire holds 25,000 to 35,000 distinct CDR3 sequences, approximately 10% seen once, with approximately 8.7% in the top ten. The sample taken for sequencing was PBMCs spiked with cells of the T cell clone KT2. These receptors were taken from a human donor.

This clonotype has more than one count but fewer than ten. The V gene is TRBV6-6, the J gene TRBJ2-7, with D perhaps being TRBD1 or TRBD2 (5 bases each). Trimming removed 0 bases at V and 1 base at J, with 16 bases between. CDR3 length: 17 residues. CDR1 MNHNY and CDR2 SVGAGI come from the germline V gene (reference sequence). CDR3 loop: CASSYSGARAQSYEQYF. CDR3 nucleotide sequence: TGTGCCAGCAGTTACTCAGGGGCGCGGGCTCAGTCCTACGAGCAGTACTTC.

This clonotype has ten or more counts. This chain uses TRBV6-1 with TRBJ2-5, with D maybe TRBD2 (6 bases). V lost 6 bases, J lost 2 bases, and 10 bases lay in between. The CDR3 loop spans 13 amino acids. CDR1 and CDR2 from the germline V gene are MNHNS and SASEGT. CDR3 nucleotide sequence: TGTGCCAGCAGGTCTCGGGGGCAAGAGACCCAGTACTTC. It translates to CASRSRGQETQYF.

This sequence joins TRBV30 and TRBJ1-5; D is ambiguous. Germline assignment: CDR1 GTSNPN and CDR2 SVGIG (reference sequence). The V gene lost 5 bases and the J gene lost 6 bases, with 14 bases spanning the gap. CDR3 length equals 13 residues. CDR3 nucleotides: TGTGCCTGGGGACGGGCGGTAGGTCAGCCCCAGCATTTT. Encoded protein: CAWGRAVGQPQHF.

This clonotype was picked up many times. J is TRBJ1-6 and V is TRBV11-2; D remains ambiguous. This CDR3 has 15 amino acids. CDR1 SGHAT and CDR2 FQNNGV come from the germline V gene. Trimming pared 5 bases from V and 4 bases from J, leaving 12 bases between. This chain's CDR3 is CASSPQTWYNSPLHF. CDR3 in DNA: TGTGCCAGCAGCCCGCAGACATGGTATAATTCACCCCTCCACTTT.

For this clonotype: One base away lies a much larger clone, so this may be a sequencing read error. Here the CDR3 omits its conserved ending phenylalanine or tryptophan, so a read error is the likely source. The gene calls are TRBV2 and TRBJ2-3, with 10 bases that match TRBD2. The CDR3 covers 14 residues. Germline loops: CDR1 SNHLY, CDR2 FYNNEI. J was trimmed by 3 bases and V by 10 bases; bases with no gene match: 7. In DNA form, the CDR3 reads TGTGCCACCCAGCGGGGGGGCTCAACAGATACGCAGTATCTT. Protein product: CATQRGGSTDTQYL.